A selection of T cell receptor beta chains follows, all from one sample in a study of cytomegalovirus exposure and HLA in healthy donors. The table came from immunoSEQ multiplex PCR; TCRdb's copy has only in-frame clones and leaves some out. The data contain approximately 150,000 clones, about 75% of them singletons. Sequencing was performed on PBMCs. The receptor set was obtained from a man in his forties in good health and CMV-seropositive. CDR3s include the opening cysteine and the closing phenylalanine or tryptophan. The D gene is left open where the match is weak. Clone size is stated in some rows and not others, as once, few, many or a class when expanded.

j_call: TRBJ1-2
clone_size: .
v_call: TRBV4-2
d_call: .
cdr3_nt: TGTGCCAGCAGCCAACGGGGAAATGCGGGGAGGGATGGCTACACCTTC
cdr3_aa: CASSQRGNAGRDGYTF

j_call: TRBJ2-2
clone_size: few
v_call: TRBV6-1
d_call: .
cdr3_nt: TGTGCCAGCACCCTCTACTCCGCGAACACCGGGGAGCTGTTTTTT
cdr3_aa: CASTLYSANTGELFF

j_call: TRBJ1-5
clone_size: .
v_call: TRBV6-5
d_call: .
cdr3_nt: TGTGCCAGCAGTGAAAGCCGCCGCGGGTCCCAGCATTTT
cdr3_aa: CASSESRRGSQHF

j_call: TRBJ1-2
clone_size: .
v_call: TRBV6-5
d_call: .
cdr3_nt: TGTGCCAGCAGGTTACCAGGGTATGGCTACACCTTC
cdr3_aa: CASRLPGYGYTF

j_call: TRBJ1-1
clone_size: .
v_call: TRBV20-1
d_call: .
cdr3_nt: TGCAGTGCGTCTCGGGAGGCTGAAGCTTTCTTT
cdr3_aa: CSASREAEAFF

j_call: TRBJ2-7
clone_size: .
v_call: TRBV27
d_call: .
cdr3_nt: TGTGCCAGCAGTTCGGAGGGAGCGAGCTCCTACGAGCAGTACTTC
cdr3_aa: CASSSEGASSYEQYF

j_call: TRBJ1-2
clone_size: .
v_call: TRBV5-6
d_call: .
cdr3_nt: TGTGCCAGCAGCTACGGGGTCAACCATGGCTACACCTTC
cdr3_aa: CASSYGVNHGYTF

j_call: TRBJ2-5
clone_size: few
v_call: TRBV7-8
d_call: TRBD1
cdr3_nt: TGTGCCAGCAGCTTTACTTCCGGGACAGGGCAAGAGACCCAGTACTTC
cdr3_aa: CASSFTSGTGQETQYF

j_call: TRBJ2-1
clone_size: .
v_call: TRBV28
d_call: .
cdr3_nt: TGTGCCAGCAGTTTGGAGCGGAATGAGCAGTTCTTC
cdr3_aa: CASSLERNEQFF

j_call: TRBJ2-7
clone_size: .
v_call: TRBV5-1
d_call: TRBD2
cdr3_nt: TGCGCCAGCAGCTTGGACCCAGCGGGGAGCTCCTACGAGCAGTACTTC
cdr3_aa: CASSLDPAGSSYEQYF

j_call: TRBJ1-5
clone_size: few
v_call: TRBV6-5
d_call: .
cdr3_nt: TGTGCCAGCAGTTACTCGGGCGACTACGGTCAGCCCCAGCATTTT
cdr3_aa: CASSYSGDYGQPQHF

j_call: TRBJ2-2
clone_size: once
v_call: TRBV27
d_call: .
cdr3_nt: TGTGCCAGCAGTTTAAGGAGGTTGGGGGAGCTGTTTTTT
cdr3_aa: CASSLRRLGELFF

j_call: TRBJ1-2
clone_size: .
v_call: TRBV29-1
d_call: .
cdr3_nt: TGCAGCGCGGGAGACAAGAACTATGGCTACACCTTC
cdr3_aa: CSAGDKNYGYTF

j_call: TRBJ2-5
clone_size: once
v_call: TRBV6-6
d_call: TRBD1
cdr3_nt: TGTGCCAGCAGCCGGGACAGGGTTGGCGAGACCCAGTACTTC
cdr3_aa: CASSRDRVGETQYF

j_call: TRBJ1-4
clone_size: .
v_call: TRBV6-5
d_call: .
cdr3_nt: TGTGCCAGCATCCAAGGGGGTTTTGGGGATGAAAAACTGTTTTTT
cdr3_aa: CASIQGGFGDEKLFF

j_call: TRBJ1-2
clone_size: once
v_call: TRBV28
d_call: TRBD1
cdr3_nt: TGTGCCAGCAGCGAACAGGGGGCGGTTGGCTACACCTTC
cdr3_aa: CASSEQGAVGYTF

j_call: TRBJ2-7
clone_size: .
v_call: TRBV29-1
d_call: TRBD2
cdr3_nt: TGCAGCGTTGTCCTAGCGGGTCCCTACGAGCAGTACTTC
cdr3_aa: CSVVLAGPYEQYF

j_call: TRBJ1-4
clone_size: .
v_call: TRBV16
d_call: .
cdr3_nt: TGTGCCAGCAGCCAAGACGGGTCAACTAATGAAAAACTGTTTTTT
cdr3_aa: CASSQDGSTNEKLFF

j_call: TRBJ2-5
clone_size: .
v_call: TRBV9
d_call: .
cdr3_nt: TGTGCCAGCAGCGTAGGCCCAGGGGAAGAGACCCAGTACTTC
cdr3_aa: CASSVGPGEETQYF

j_call: TRBJ1-2
clone_size: .
v_call: TRBV5-5
d_call: .
cdr3_nt: TGTGCCAGCAGCTCGCGGGACGTCGGAGGGGGCTACACCTTC
cdr3_aa: CASSSRDVGGGYTF

j_call: TRBJ2-1
clone_size: .
v_call: TRBV7-9
d_call: TRBD2
cdr3_nt: TGTGCCAGCAGCGGCCTAGCGGTATACAATGAGCAGTTCTTC
cdr3_aa: CASSGLAVYNEQFF

j_call: TRBJ1-3
clone_size: .
v_call: TRBV5-1
d_call: .
cdr3_nt: TGCGCCAGCAGCTCCGGCGGGGTAGTCTCTGGAAACACCATATATTTT
cdr3_aa: CASSSGGVVSGNTIYF

j_call: TRBJ1-1
clone_size: few
v_call: TRBV5-1
d_call: .
cdr3_nt: TGCGCCAGCAGCTTGGCCGGACAGTCAGACACTGAAGCTTTCTTT
cdr3_aa: CASSLAGQSDTEAFF